One and the same sample provided the 22 T cell receptor beta chains below, sequenced in a study of OX40 agonist ivuxolimab in advanced cancers. Repertoires were generated with immunoSEQ multiplex PCR, while TCRdb's copy carries only in-frame clones and drops some. The data hold more than 100,000 clones, with 85% to 90% observed a single time. The source was CD4+ or CD8+ T cells sorted from blood, collected in a trial of the OX40 agonist ivuxolimab. The source is an adult with an advanced solid tumor such as melanoma, head and neck, liver or kidney cancer.

This clone was seen a few times. V usage is TRBV11-2 and J usage is TRBJ1-6; 9 nucleotides agree with TRBD1. V was pared by 5 bases and J by 10 bases, with 12 bases of the junction left unmatched. Germline CDR1 is SGHAT and CDR2 is FQNNGV. The CDR3 extends over 16 amino acids. CDR3 in amino acids: CASSPRQDRGSSPLHF. DNA for the CDR3: TGTGCCAGCAGCCCCCGACAGGACAGGGGATCATCACCCCTCCACTTT. The entire variable domain, with the rest obtained from reference TRBV11-2 and TRBJ1-6, is as follows: EAGVAQSPRYKIIEKRQSVAFWCNPISGHATLYWYQQILGQGPKLLIQFQNNGVVDDSQLPKDRFSAERLKGVDSTLKIQPAKLEDSAVYLCASSPRQDRGSSPLHFGNGTRLTVT.

V usage is TRBV10-3 and J usage is TRBJ1-5; the D is unclear. Looked up from germline, CDR1 is ENHRY and CDR2 is SYGVKD. The V end lost 0 bases, the J end lost 0 bases, and 3 bases lay between the germline ends. CDR3 length equals 14 residues. The CDR3 region has the DNA TGTGCCATCAGTGAGTCGGGTAGCAATCAGCCCCAGCATTTT. This codes for CAISESGSNQPQHF.

This sequence joins TRBV11-2 and TRBJ2-2, with D unresolved. The V end was cut by 4 bases, the J end by 5 bases, with 8 bases between. This CDR3 spans 13 amino acids. The germline CDR1 and CDR2 sequences are SGHAT and FQNNGV. The CDR3 loop is CASSSPVTGELFF. In DNA form, the CDR3 reads TGTGCCAGCAGCTCCCCGGTGACCGGGGAGCTGTTTTTT.

The chain combines TRBV4-2 with TRBJ1-5; 8 bases align to TRBD1. The CDR3 contains 14 residues. V shed 2 bases, J shed 6 bases, and the junction held 3 bases outside the gene matches. CDR1 and CDR2 (germline): LGHNA, YNFKEQ. CDR3 in DNA: TGTGCCAGCAGCCAATCCGGACAGGGTCAGCCCCAGCATTTT. It translates to CASSQSGQGQPQHF.

This sequence joins TRBV7-8 and TRBJ1-5, with a possible D match to TRBD1 (6 bases). The V gene's germline CDR1 is SGHVS and CDR2 FQNEAQ. The germline V and J ends were trimmed by 5 bases and 1 base, with 18 bases remaining between them. The CDR3 length is 17 residues. The DNA of the CDR3 is TGTGCCAGCAGCCTCCTAAACTCCCAGGGGAGCAATCAGCCCCAGCATTTT. It is translated as CASSLLNSQGSNQPQHF.

Concerning this clone: Different DNA sequences within this sample yield the same CDR3. Written as DNA, the CDR3 is TGTGCCTGGAGTGTCAGGGAGAACACTGAAGCTTTCTTT. Its translation: CAWSVRENTEAFF. J is TRBJ1-1 and V is TRBV30; D may be TRBD1 (5 bases). Germline CDR1 and CDR2: GTSNPN and SVGIG (reference sequence). This CDR3 is 13 amino acids long. V lost 0 bases, J lost 1 base, and 6 bases lay in between.

The chain recombines TRBV18 with TRBJ1-5; no clear D. CDR1 and CDR2 from the germline V gene are KGHSH and LQKENI. This CDR3 has 14 amino acids. Trimming left V 3 bases short and J 7 bases short, with 13 bases between. The CDR3 sequence is CASSPRRQEQPQHF. CDR3 sequence (DNA): TGTGCCAGCTCACCGAGAAGGCAGGAACAGCCCCAGCATTTT.

The chain combines TRBV19 with TRBJ2-6; the D gene is possibly TRBD1 (6 bases). CDR3 length: 16 amino acids. Trimming removed 2 bases at V and 0 bases at J, with 8 bases between. The germline V gene encodes CDR1 LNHDA and CDR2 SQIVND (reference sequence). The CDR3 nucleotides read TGTGCCAGTAGTATAAACAGGGCCTCTGGGGCCAACGTCCTGACTTTC. Translated, it gives CASSINRASGANVLTF.

The V and J genes are TRBV27 and TRBJ2-6, with D perhaps TRBD2 (5 bases). This CDR3 region has 16 residues. Germline loops: CDR1 MNHEY, CDR2 SMNVEV (reference sequence). The V end lost 5 bases, the J end lost 4 bases, and 15 bases lay between the germline ends. This CDR3 reads CASSPTVSGGANVLTF. The CDR3 nucleotides are TGTGCCAGCAGTCCCACGGTCTCGGGGGGGGCCAACGTCCTGACTTTC.

This chain links TRBV7-3 with TRBJ1-1; D is ambiguous. This CDR3 contains 16 residues. Trimming pared 5 bases from V and 0 bases from J, leaving 16 bases between. Germline V gene sequence: CDR1 SGHTA, CDR2 FQGTGA. The CDR3 region has the DNA TGTGCCAGCAGCCCCTTCGGGTCCACCATGAACACTGAAGCTTTCTTT. As protein: CASSPFGSTMNTEAFF.

The chain combines TRBV4-3 with TRBJ1-3; 11 bases are shared with TRBD1. From germline, CDR1 is LGHNA and CDR2 YSLEER. The CDR3 is made up of 19 amino acids. V lost 0 bases, J lost 1 base, and 8 bases stayed unmatched. This chain's CDR3 is CASSQETGQGALSGNTIYF. The CDR3 DNA reads as TGCGCCAGCAGCCAAGAAACAGGACAGGGGGCCCTATCTGGAAACACCATATATTTT.

The V call is TRBV5-6, the J call TRBJ2-3, with D possibly being TRBD1 (6 bases). The V end lost 4 bases, the J end lost 2 bases, and 11 bases lay between the germline ends. The CDR3 runs to 14 residues. Germline V gene sequence: CDR1 SGHDT, CDR2 YYEEEE. CDR3 protein: CASSVRQVTDTQYF. CDR3 DNA sequence: TGTGCCAGCAGCGTCCGACAGGTCACAGATACGCAGTATTTT.

The J gene is TRBJ1-2, the V gene TRBV15; tentatively, D is TRBD1 (6 bases). V was trimmed by 4 bases and J by 2 bases, leaving 11 bases between them. This CDR3 has 14 residues. Germline V gene data show CDR1 as LNHNV and CDR2 as YYDKDF (reference sequence). In nucleotides, the CDR3 is TGTGCCACCAGCAACCGGGGGCTAAACTATGGCTACACCTTC. Amino acids: CATSNRGLNYGYTF.

The chain links TRBV19 to TRBJ2-7; D remains unclear. The CDR3 has 16 amino acids. The V and J ends lost 5 bases and 5 bases respectively, with 22 bases between them. Germline V gene sequence: CDR1 LNHDA, CDR2 SQIVND (reference sequence). CDR3 in DNA: TGTGCCAGTAGTGGCAGGAATGATTTTATGATTAACGAGCAGTACTTC. It specifies CASSGRNDFMINEQYF.

This clone appeared once. This sequence joins TRBV9 and TRBJ2-3; 8 bases are a match to TRBD2. CDR1 and CDR2 from the germline V gene are SGDLS and YYNGEE. The CDR3 runs to 17 residues. J gave up 2 bases and V 0 bases, and 8 bases lay outside the gene matches. The CDR3 spells CASSVVGSGANTDTQYF. In DNA form, the CDR3 reads TGTGCCAGCAGCGTAGTTGGTAGCGGGGCCAACACAGATACGCAGTATTTT.

The J gene is TRBJ2-7, the V gene TRBV30, with 12 bases aligning to TRBD1. The CDR3 sequence is 15 residues long. Per germline, CDR1 GTSNPN and CDR2 SVGIG (reference sequence). V lost 3 bases and J lost 6; bases outside the gene matches: 9. The CDR3 DNA reads as TGTGCCTGGAGGAATACGGGACAGGGGGCTTCCGAGCAGTACTTC. Residues: CAWRNTGQGASEQYF. The variable domain in full, with the rest retrieved from reference TRBV30 and TRBJ2-7, is SQTIHQWPATLVQPVGSPLSLECTVEGTSNPNLYWYRQAAGRGLQLLFYSVGIGQISSEVPQNLSASRPQDRQFILSSKKLLLSDSGFYLCAWRNTGQGASEQYFGPGTRLTVT.

The V call is TRBV4-3, the J call TRBJ2-3; D could derive from TRBD1 or TRBD2 (5 bases each). V lost 3 bases and J 6 bases, leaving 16 bases between the germline ends. CDR3 length equals 15 residues. Germline V gene lookup returns CDR1 LGHNA and CDR2 YSLEER. CDR3 DNA sequence: TGCGCCAGCAGCCACACTATGGCAGGGACGGATACGCAGTATTTT. Protein: CASSHTMAGTDTQYF.

V usage is TRBV9 and J usage is TRBJ1-4; possibly TRBD1 for D (6 bases). CDR1 SGDLS and CDR2 YYNGEE come from the germline V gene. V lost 1 base and J 3 bases, leaving 10 bases between the germline ends. The CDR3 runs to 15 residues. The CDR3 sequence is CASSVSWTANEKLFF. The CDR3 coding sequence is TGTGCCAGCAGCGTATCATGGACAGCTAATGAAAAACTGTTTTTT.

This clone was found a few times. The V and J genes are TRBV30 and TRBJ2-2, with D hard to call. V lost 3 bases and J 1 base, leaving 12 bases between the germline ends. The CDR3 loop spans 15 amino acids. The V gene's germline CDR1 is GTSNPN and CDR2 SVGIG (reference sequence). CDR3 nucleotide sequence: TGTGCCTGGAGAGGTGGACGGAAGAACACCGGGGAGCTGTTTTTT. Encoded protein: CAWRGGRKNTGELFF. Full variable domain (outside the CDR3, taken from reference TRBV30 and TRBJ2-2): SQTIHQWPATLVQPVGSPLSLECTVEGTSNPNLYWYRQAAGRGLQLLFYSVGIGQISSEVPQNLSASRPQDRQFILSSKKLLLSDSGFYLCAWRGGRKNTGELFFGEGSRLTVL.

V is TRBV11-2 and J is TRBJ2-7; TRBD1 is a possible D gene (7 bases). Trimming stripped 5 bases from V and 4 bases from J, with 15 bases between. This CDR3 has 14 residues. From germline, CDR1 is SGHAT and CDR2 FQNNGV. For the CDR3, the DNA is TGTGCCAGCAGCCGGGGGACAGCCGAATACGAGCAGTACTTC. Protein sequence: CASSRGTAEYEQYF.

The rearrangement uses TRBV10-3 and TRBJ2-6; 8 bases match TRBD1. V lost 10 bases to trimming and J lost 1 base; unmatched junction nucleotides: 18. Germline-derived CDR1 and CDR2 are ENHRY and SYGVKD. The length of the CDR3 is 19 residues. CDR3 DNA sequence: TGTGCCACCCGACAGGGGCAAAGACAAGGAGTGTCTGGGGCCAACGTCCTGACTTTC. This codes for CATRQGQRQGVSGANVLTF.

J is TRBJ2-3 and V is TRBV7-3; a weak D match, TRBD1 (5 bases). This CDR3 has 13 residues. The ends were cut back, 5 bases at V and 1 base at J, with 7 bases in the middle. Germline CDR1 is SGHTA and CDR2 is FQGTGA. This CDR3 is CASSEQGTDTQYF. The CDR3 bases are TGTGCCAGCAGCGAACAGGGCACAGATACGCAGTATTTT.